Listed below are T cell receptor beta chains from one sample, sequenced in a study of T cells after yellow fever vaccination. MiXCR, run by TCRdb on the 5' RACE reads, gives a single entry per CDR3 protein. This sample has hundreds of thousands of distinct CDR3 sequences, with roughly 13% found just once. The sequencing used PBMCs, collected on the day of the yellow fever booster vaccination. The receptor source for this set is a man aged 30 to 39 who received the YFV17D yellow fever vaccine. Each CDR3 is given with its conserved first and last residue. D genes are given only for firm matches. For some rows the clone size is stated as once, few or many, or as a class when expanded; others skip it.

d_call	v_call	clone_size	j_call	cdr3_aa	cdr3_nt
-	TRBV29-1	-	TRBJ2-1	CSVDLTPRRGKQFF	TGCAGCGTTGACCTAACCCCCCGACGTGGGAAACAGTTCTTC
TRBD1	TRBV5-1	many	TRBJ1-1	CASSTGQGWGTEAFF	TGCGCCAGCAGCACTGGACAGGGATGGGGCACTGAAGCTTTCTTT
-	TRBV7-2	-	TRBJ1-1	CASSFPAPEAFF	TGTGCCAGCAGCTTCCCCGCCCCAGAAGCTTTCTTT
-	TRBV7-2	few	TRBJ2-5	CASSRRAARGETQYF	TGTGCCAGCAGCCGACGGGCTGCCCGGGGGGAGACCCAGTACTTC
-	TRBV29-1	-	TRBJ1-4	CSVRLEKLFF	TGCAGCGTCCGCCTTGAAAAACTGTTTTTT
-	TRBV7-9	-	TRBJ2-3	CASSLELGTTDTQYF	TGTGCCAGCAGCTTAGAACTAGGGACCACAGATACGCAGTATTTT
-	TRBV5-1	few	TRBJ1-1	CASSLGDSGSEAFF	TGCGCCAGCAGCTTAGGGGATTCGGGCTCTGAAGCTTTCTTT
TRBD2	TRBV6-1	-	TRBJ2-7	CASRNIAGGTYEQYF	TGTGCCAGCAGAAATATAGCGGGAGGGACCTACGAGCAGTACTTC
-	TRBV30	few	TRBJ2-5	CAWSEDRVETQYF	TGTGCCTGGAGTGAGGACAGAGTAGAGACCCAGTACTTC
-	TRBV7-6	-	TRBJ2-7	CASSLDSVSYEQYF	TGTGCCAGCAGCTTAGATTCTGTCTCCTACGAGCAGTACTTC
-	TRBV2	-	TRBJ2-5	CASSESSETQYF	TGTGCCAGCAGTGAATCGAGTGAGACCCAGTACTTC
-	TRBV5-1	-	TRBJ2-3	CASVKDGESTDTQYF	TGCGCCAGCGTCAAGGACGGAGAGAGCACAGATACGCAGTATTTT
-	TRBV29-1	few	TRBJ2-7	CSVDWGGLENEQYF	TGCAGCGTCGACTGGGGCGGTCTGGAAAACGAGCAGTACTTC
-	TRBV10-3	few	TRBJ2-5	CAIRPHGARETQYF	TGTGCCATCCGGCCCCACGGGGCGCGGGAGACCCAGTACTTC
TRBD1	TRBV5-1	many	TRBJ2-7	CASSPGQGNYEQYF	TGTGCCAGCAGCCCGGGACAGGGAAACTACGAGCAGTACTTC
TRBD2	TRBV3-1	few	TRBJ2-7	CASSQGSSGRAEQYF	TGTGCCAGCAGCCAAGGTTCTAGCGGGCGCGCCGAGCAGTACTTC
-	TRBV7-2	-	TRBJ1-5	CASRPGISGNQPQHF	TGTGCCAGCAGACCAGGGATCTCCGGCAATCAGCCCCAGCATTTT
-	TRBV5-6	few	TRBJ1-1	CASSLPNSEAFF	TGTGCCAGCAGTTTGCCAAACTCTGAAGCTTTCTTT
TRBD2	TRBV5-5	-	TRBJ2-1	CASSFRTSGRGYNEQFF	TGTGCCAGCAGCTTCCGGACTAGCGGGAGGGGATACAATGAGCAGTTCTTC
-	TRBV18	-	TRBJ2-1	CASSPNAGDEQFF	TGTGCCAGCTCACCAAATGCAGGGGATGAGCAGTTCTTC
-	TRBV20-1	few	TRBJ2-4	CSASPDGKKNIQYF	TGCAGTGCTAGCCCGGACGGGAAAAAAAACATTCAGTACTTC
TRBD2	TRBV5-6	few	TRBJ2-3	CASIAAGGGDTQYF	TGTGCCAGCATCGCAGCGGGAGGGGGAGATACGCAGTATTTT
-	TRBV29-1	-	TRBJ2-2	CSVDLGTFGTGELFF	TGCAGCGTTGACTTGGGCACGTTTGGCACCGGGGAGCTGTTTTTT
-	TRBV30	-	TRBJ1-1	CAWTNNRQARVNTEAFF	TGTGCCTGGACTAACAACAGACAGGCGCGTGTGAACACTGAAGCTTTCTTT
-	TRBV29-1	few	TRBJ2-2	CSVVPGATGELFF	TGCAGCGTTGTTCCGGGGGCCACCGGGGAGCTGTTTTTT
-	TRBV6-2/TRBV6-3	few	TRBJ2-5	CASSNSETQYF	TGTGCCAGCAGCAACTCGGAGACCCAGTACTTC
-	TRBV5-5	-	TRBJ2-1	CASSSFGSVFYNEQFF	TGTGCCAGCAGCTCGTTCGGGAGTGTATTCTACAATGAGCAGTTCTTC
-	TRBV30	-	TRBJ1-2	CAWSVAGTYTF	TGTGCCTGGAGTGTGGCAGGGACCTACACCTTC
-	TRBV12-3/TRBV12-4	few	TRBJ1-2	CASSFRGVDGYTF	TGTGCCAGCAGCTTTCGGGGGGTGGATGGCTACACCTTC
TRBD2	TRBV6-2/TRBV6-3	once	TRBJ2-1	CASSYGGMGGSYNEQFF	TGTGCCAGCAGTTACGGCGGGATGGGAGGGTCCTACAATGAGCAGTTCTTC
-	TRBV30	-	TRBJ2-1	CAWSGRPAGYNEQFF	TGTGCCTGGAGTGGCCGGCCCGCGGGGTACAATGAGCAGTTCTTC
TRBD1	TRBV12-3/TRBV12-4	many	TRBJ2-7	CASSFNNGPGGEQYF	TGTGCCAGCAGTTTTAATAACGGTCCAGGGGGAGAGCAGTACTTC
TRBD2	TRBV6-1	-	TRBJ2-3	CASSTGLAGDTQYF	TGTGCCAGCAGTACAGGACTAGCGGGAGATACGCAGTATTTT
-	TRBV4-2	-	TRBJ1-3	CASSQDGPVSGNTIYF	TGTGCCAGCAGCCAAGATGGTCCAGTCTCTGGAAACACCATATATTTT
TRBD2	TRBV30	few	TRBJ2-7	CAWSRRGYEQYF	TGTGCCTGGAGCCGGCGGGGGTACGAGCAGTACTTC